Presented here are 31 T cell receptor beta chains from one specimen sequenced in a study of response to subunit inactivated influenza vaccine. TCRdb re-called the RT-PCR reads through MiXCR, storing one row per CDR3 protein. The table shows hundreds of thousands of distinct CDR3 sequences, with under 20% occurring only once. Sequencing used PBMCs from blood, obtained about 5 days after vaccination. These receptors originate from a man aged 50 to 60 who received an inactivated influenza vaccine.

The V call is TRBV3-1, the J call TRBJ2-5; 11 nucleotides align to TRBD2. The CDR3 covers 17 residues. The ends lost 5 bases at V and 4 bases at J; junction bases unmatched: 12. Germline V gene sequence: CDR1 LGHDT, CDR2 YNNKEL (reference sequence). This CDR3 reads CASSETSGRRVGETQYF. Here the CDR3 DNA reads TGTGCCAGCAGCGAAACTAGCGGGAGAAGGGTAGGAGAGACCCAGTACTTC.

The CDR3 sequence is CSGDIAGAAGQFF. In DNA form, the CDR3 reads TGCAGTGGCGATATAGCGGGGGCCGCGGGGCAGTTCTTC. This chain uses TRBV20-1 with TRBJ2-1, with 9 positions matching TRBD2. With V trimmed by 7 bases and J by 12 bases, 13 bases remained unmatched. Germline assignment: CDR1 DFQATT and CDR2 SNEGSKA (reference sequence). This CDR3 contains 13 residues.

This clonotype was counted a few times. CDR3 nucleotide sequence: TGTGCCATCAAAGGACGCAACTATGGCTACACCTTC. Its translation is CAIKGRNYGYTF. This chain uses TRBV10-3 with TRBJ1-2; no clear D gene. Per the germline V gene, CDR1 is ENHRY and CDR2 is SYGVKD. Between the trimmed V and J ends, which lost 7 bases and 2 bases, there was a span of 8 bases. The CDR3 is 12 residues long.

The J gene is TRBJ2-7, the V gene TRBV5-1; TRBD1 matches 12 bases. CDR1 and CDR2 from the germline V gene are SGHRS and YFSETQ. J was trimmed by 6 bases and V by 4 bases; bases with no gene match: 8. The CDR3 is 15 residues long. CDR3 residues: CASSIPGTGGSEQYF. CDR3 nucleotides: TGCGCCAGCAGCATTCCCGGGACAGGGGGCTCCGAGCAGTACTTC. Looking up the rest from reference TRBV5-1 and TRBJ2-7 gives the full variable domain: KAGVTQTPRYLIKTRGQQVTLSCSPISGHRSVSWYQQTPGQGLQFLFEYFSETQRNKGNFPGRFSGRQFSNSRSEMNVSTLELGDSALYLCASSIPGTGGSEQYFGPGTRLTVT.

CDR3 nucleotide sequence: TGTGCCAGCAGTTCGACAGTCCACAAGTACTTC. Protein: CASSSTVHKYF. V usage is TRBV12-3 or TRBV12-4 and J usage is TRBJ2-7; maybe TRBD1 (5 bases). V was trimmed by 4 bases and J by 11 bases, leaving 12 bases between them. CDR3 length equals 11 residues.

This clonotype was observed at least ten times. The chain links TRBV6-5 to TRBJ2-1; 9 bases agree with TRBD2. V dropped 0 bases and J dropped 5; count of bases not matched to a gene: 5. The germline V gene encodes CDR1 MNHEY and CDR2 SVGAGI. There are 16 residues in the CDR3. CDR3 in amino acids: CASSYSPGLAHNEQFF. CDR3 bases: TGTGCCAGCAGTTACTCGCCGGGACTAGCTCACAATGAGCAGTTCTTC.

The chain carries TRBV12-3 or TRBV12-4 and TRBJ1-1, with a possible D match to TRBD1 (6 bases). V shed 3 bases and J shed 7 bases, with 18 bases lying between them. The CDR3 consists of 15 residues. The CDR3 sequence: CASSLADRGAFEAFF. CDR3 nucleotide sequence: TGTGCCAGCAGTTTGGCGGACAGAGGGGCTTTTGAAGCTTTCTTT.

The gene calls are TRBV6-2 or TRBV6-3 and TRBJ2-7; D remains ambiguous. V lost 2 bases and J lost 6, with 8 bases in between. The germline gives CDR1 MNHEY, CDR2 SVGEGT. The CDR3 sequence is 12 residues long. CDR3 sequence (DNA): TGTGCCAGCAGTTACAACGGGTTCGAGCAGTACTTC. It encodes CASSYNGFEQYF.

The V and J genes are TRBV10-3 and TRBJ2-7, with a tentative D call TRBD2 (5 bases). The ends were cut back, 4 bases at V and 5 bases at J, with 12 bases in the middle. Germline loops: CDR1 ENHRY, CDR2 SYGVKD. The CDR3 extends over 13 amino acids. CDR3 bases: TGTGCCATCAGTGCTGCGGAGGTTCACGAGCAGTACTTC. Translated: CAISAAEVHEQYF.

The J gene is TRBJ2-5, the V gene TRBV20-1; the match to TRBD2 covers 14 bases. V shed 6 bases and J 4 bases; nucleotides not matched to a gene: 4. In germline, CDR1 is DFQATT, CDR2 SNEGSKA (reference sequence). The CDR3 contains 14 residues. Written as DNA, the CDR3 is TGCAGTGCCCCGGGACTAGCGGGGGTAGAGACCCAGTACTTC. It is translated as CSAPGLAGVETQYF.

The chain employs TRBV20-1 and TRBJ1-2; D may be TRBD1 (6 bases). Germline V gene data show CDR1 as DFQATT and CDR2 as SNEGSKA (reference sequence). V was pared by 4 bases and J by 3 bases, with 21 bases between. CDR3 length: 16 residues. CDR3 loop: CSATRYRVEVDYGYTF. The CDR3 bases are TGCAGTGCTACTCGATACAGGGTCGAGGTGGACTATGGCTACACCTTC.

This chain joins TRBV12-3 or TRBV12-4 and TRBJ2-5, with D possibly matching TRBD2 (6 bases). The CDR3 runs 16 residues. V lost 4 bases to trimming and J lost 4 bases, with 19 bases between them. This chain's CDR3 is CASSSRGWGSTETQYF. Written as DNA, the CDR3 is TGTGCCAGCAGTTCCCGGGGGTGGGGGTCAACAGAGACCCAGTACTTC.

This chain links TRBV9 with TRBJ2-5; no clear D. Germline assignment: CDR1 SGDLS and CDR2 YYNGEE. Trimming shortened V by 0 bases and J by 3 bases, and 9 bases separated the two germline ends. The CDR3 extends over 14 amino acids. DNA of the CDR3: TGTGCCAGCAGCGTAGGGCGGCGAGAAGAGACCCAGTACTTC. It codes for CASSVGRREETQYF.

V usage is TRBV12-3 or TRBV12-4 and J usage is TRBJ2-5; TRBD1 matches at 9 bases. The CDR3 sequence is 14 residues long. J lost 5 bases, V lost 3 bases, and 4 bases had no gene match. This CDR3 is CASSLGQGMETQYF. The CDR3 DNA sequence: TGTGCCAGCAGTTTGGGACAGGGTATGGAGACCCAGTACTTC.

The chain employs TRBV12-3 or TRBV12-4 and TRBJ2-1, with 10 bases that match TRBD2. The CDR3 covers 16 residues. With V trimmed by 1 base and J by 4 bases, 4 bases remained unmatched. The CDR3 DNA sequence: TGTGCCAGCAGTTTAGGGTCTAGCGGGGGATACAATGAGCAGTTCTTC. Its translation: CASSLGSSGGYNEQFF.

The table lists this clonotype with a few counts. The J gene is TRBJ2-1, the V gene TRBV20-1; 13 bases map to TRBD2. Germline CDR1 reads DFQATT; CDR2 reads SNEGSKA (reference sequence). The CDR3 has 15 residues. The trim removed 3 bases at V and 10 bases at J, leaving 9 bases unmatched. The CDR3 DNA follows: TGCAGTGCTAGCCAGGGACTAGCGGGAACCCGGGAGCAGTTCTTC. Its translation: CSASQGLAGTREQFF.

The V gene is TRBV28, the J gene TRBJ1-2; 10 bases map to TRBD1. V lost 2 bases to trimming and J lost 6 bases; unmatched junction nucleotides: 3. CDR1 and CDR2 from the germline V gene are MDHEN and SYDVKM. This CDR3 comprises 14 residues. The CDR3 reads CASSLGTGDDGYTF. Written as DNA, the CDR3 is TGTGCCAGCAGTTTAGGGACAGGGGATGATGGCTACACCTTC.

The V call is TRBV7-9, the J call TRBJ2-2, with D unresolved. The V gene's germline CDR1 is SEHNR and CDR2 FQNEAQ (reference sequence). This CDR3 spans 14 amino acids. V lost 8 bases and J lost 1, with 11 bases in between. CDR3 DNA sequence: TGTGCCAGCGGGCGACGGAGGAACACCGGGGAGCTGTTTTTT. The encoded protein is CASGRRRNTGELFF.

This clonotype was picked up a small number of times. The chain uses TRBV6-5 and TRBJ2-5; 8 bases align to TRBD1. The CDR3 consists of 15 residues. CDR1 and CDR2 from the germline V gene are MNHEY and SVGAGI. V gave up 5 bases and J gave up 1 base; unmatched junction bases: 6. In nucleotides, the CDR3 is TGTGCCAGCAGTCTCGACAGGGGTGGCCAAGAGACCCAGTACTTC. Protein product: CASSLDRGGQETQYF.

This clonotype showed up just a few times. This chain uses TRBV20-1 with TRBJ2-7, with 12 bases that match TRBD2. Germline V CDR1 and CDR2: DFQATT, SNEGSKA (reference sequence). The CDR3 runs to 14 residues. The J segment lost 4 bases and the V segment lost 5 bases, leaving 6 bases of the junction unmatched. CDR3 amino acids: CSAFRTSGTYEQYF. As DNA, the CDR3 is TGCAGTGCTTTCAGGACTAGCGGGACTTACGAGCAGTACTTC.

This chain connects TRBV6-5 to TRBJ2-3; no firm D call. In germline, CDR1 is MNHEY, CDR2 SVGAGI. There are 15 residues in the CDR3. Trimming removed 2 bases at V and 4 bases at J, with 13 bases between. CDR3 amino acids: CASSYGGKKADTQYF. In DNA, the CDR3 is TGTGCCAGCAGTTACGGTGGGAAAAAGGCAGATACGCAGTATTTT.

The rearrangement links TRBV27 to TRBJ2-3; D is perhaps TRBD1 (5 bases). CDR1 and CDR2 from the germline V gene are MNHEY and SMNVEV (reference sequence). The germline V and J ends were trimmed by 2 bases and 2 bases, with 8 bases remaining between them. There are 14 residues in the CDR3. CDR3 residues: CASSLNRNTDTQYF. CDR3 sequence (DNA): TGTGCCAGCAGTTTAAACAGGAACACAGATACGCAGTATTTT.

This clonotype has only a few counts. The gene calls are TRBV12-3 or TRBV12-4 and TRBJ2-2; perhaps TRBD1 as D (7 bases). V dropped 6 bases and J dropped 10 bases, with 18 bases sitting between them. The CDR3 runs to 14 residues. The CDR3: CASSPSSRGAELFF. For the CDR3, the DNA is TGTGCCAGCAGCCCTAGCTCCAGGGGGGCGGAGCTGTTTTTT.

The chain uses TRBV7-9 and TRBJ2-1; D might be TRBD1 or TRBD2, each matching 6 bases. Germline CDR1 reads SEHNR; CDR2 reads FQNEAQ (reference sequence). V lost 8 bases and J 12 bases, leaving 17 bases between the germline ends. The length of the CDR3 is 12 residues. The CDR3 DNA reads as TGTGCCAGCTCTCCGGGGGCGCGGGCGCAGTTCTTC. Translated: CASSPGARAQFF. Full variable domain (rest looked up from reference TRBV7-9 and TRBJ2-1): DTGVSQNPRHKITKRGQNVTFRCDPISEHNRLYWYRQTLGQGPEFLTYFQNEAQLEKSRLLSDRFSAERPKGSFSTLEIQRTEQGDSAMYLCASSPGARAQFFGPGTRLTVL.

This clonotype appeared a few times. V gene TRBV12-3 or TRBV12-4 combines with J gene TRBJ2-1; D may be TRBD1 (6 bases). This CDR3 region has 13 residues. V was trimmed by 4 bases and J by 7 bases, leaving 11 bases between them. The CDR3 spells CASSSRGWNEQFF. DNA of the CDR3: TGTGCCAGCAGTTCCAGGGGATGGAATGAGCAGTTCTTC.

The chain links TRBV11-2 to TRBJ2-1, with 7 bases fitting TRBD1. This CDR3 is 14 amino acids long. From germline, CDR1 is SGHAT and CDR2 FQNNGV. V shed 2 bases and J 4 bases; nucleotides not matched to a gene: 2. CDR3 in amino acids: CASSLQGQYNEQFF. The CDR3 bases are TGTGCCAGCAGCTTACAGGGACAGTACAATGAGCAGTTCTTC.

The V call is TRBV6-1, the J call TRBJ1-2; a weak D match, TRBD1 (6 bases). The V gene lost 7 bases and the J gene lost 8 bases, with 20 bases spanning the gap. Germline CDR1 MNHNS, CDR2 SASEGT. CDR3 length: 14 residues. The DNA of the CDR3 is TGTGCCAGCATGACTGACCAGGGGTTCGGCGGCTACACCTTC. This encodes CASMTDQGFGGYTF.

This clonotype turned up a few times. The J gene is TRBJ2-3, the V gene TRBV7-3; 14 bases line up with TRBD2. V gave up 6 bases and J gave up 4 bases; unmatched junction bases: 9. Looked up from germline, CDR1 is SGHTA and CDR2 is FQGTGA. The CDR3 is made up of 17 amino acids. The chain's CDR3 is CASSYGTSGSEPDTQYF. Written as DNA, the CDR3 is TGTGCCAGCAGTTATGGGACTAGCGGGAGTGAACCAGATACGCAGTATTTT. Drawing the rest from reference TRBV7-3 and TRBJ2-3, the complete variable domain is GAGVSQTPSNKVTEKGKYVELRCDPISGHTALYWYRQSLGQGPEFLIYFQGTGAADDSGLPNDRFFAVRPEGSVSTLKIQRTERGDSAVYLCASSYGTSGSEPDTQYFGPGTRLTVL.

This clonotype has just a few counts. The chain has TRBV14 and TRBJ2-7; D is ambiguous. V lost 5 bases and J lost 5, with 16 bases in between. The germline gives CDR1 SGHDN, CDR2 FVKESK. This CDR3 is built from 14 residues. The CDR3 DNA follows: TGTGCCAGCAGCTATTCGGGTAGCAGCAACGAGCAGTACTTC. This encodes CASSYSGSSNEQYF.

The CDR3 bases are TGTGCCAGCAGTTTATACGGCAGGGGGAGGCCAGATACGCAGTATTTT. Protein sequence: CASSLYGRGRPDTQYF. This chain links TRBV28 with TRBJ2-3, with a possible D match to TRBD1 (7 bases). CDR3 length equals 16 residues. V lost 1 base and J 4 bases, leaving 15 bases between the germline ends. Germline CDR1 MDHEN, CDR2 SYDVKM.

The rearrangement links TRBV6-1 to TRBJ2-1, with 8 bases lining up with TRBD1. The CDR3 runs to 15 residues. CDR1 MNHNS and CDR2 SASEGT come from the germline V gene. J lost 3 bases, V lost 8 bases, and 9 bases had no gene match. Written as DNA, the CDR3 is TGTGCCAGCGCTGGACAGGGAGACCTCTACAATGAGCAGTTCTTC. This translates into CASAGQGDLYNEQFF.